This T cell receptor (beta chain) was obtained from a study of shared clonotypes between healthy human individuals. In the sorted-subset replicate PCRs, approximately 200 ng DNA, 25,000 to 30,000 T cell genomes, was used. Sequencing was performed with immunoSEQ multiplex PCR; in TCRdb, only in-frame clones are kept and a portion is missing. In the table there are about 2 million clones, 85% to 95% of which are singletons. Only Caucasian adults living in Nashville, Tennessee made up the donor group. Negatively enriched CD4+ T cells were divided by CD45RA into naive and memory. The J segment lost 4 bases and the V segment lost 0 bases, leaving 8 bases of the junction unmatched. Germline values: CDR1 SGDLS, CDR2 YYNGEE. CDR3 length equals 17 residues.

This TCR came from a man younger than 30 in good health. This chain uses TRBV9 with TRBJ2-2; 8 bases are shared with TRBD2. Material for sequencing was naive CD4+ T cells sorted from blood. Subset specified: CD45RA+ positively selected. The CDR3 reads CASSVGSSGGSTGELFF. In nucleotides, the CDR3 is TGTGCCAGCAGCGTAGGTTCGAGCGGGGGATCCACCGGGGAGCTGTTTTTT.